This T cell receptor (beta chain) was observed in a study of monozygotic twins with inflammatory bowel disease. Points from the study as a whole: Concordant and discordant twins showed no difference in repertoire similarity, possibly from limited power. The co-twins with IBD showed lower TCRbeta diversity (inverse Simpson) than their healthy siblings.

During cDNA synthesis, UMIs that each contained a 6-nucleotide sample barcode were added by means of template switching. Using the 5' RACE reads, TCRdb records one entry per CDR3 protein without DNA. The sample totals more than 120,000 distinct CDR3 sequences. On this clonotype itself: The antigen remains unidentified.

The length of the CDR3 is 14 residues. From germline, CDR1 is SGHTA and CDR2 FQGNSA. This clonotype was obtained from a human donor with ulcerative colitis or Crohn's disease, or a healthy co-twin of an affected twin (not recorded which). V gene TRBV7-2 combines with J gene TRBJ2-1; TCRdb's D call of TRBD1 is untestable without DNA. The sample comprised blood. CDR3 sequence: CASSLGTGGGEQFF.